Reported below is one T cell receptor beta chain. TCRdb keeps only in-frame clones here, not all; method: immunoSEQ multiplex PCR. The table includes approximately 210,000 clones, 92% detected once. This sample is part of a study of blood T cell repertoires in COVID-19. In the study overall: Specimens from acute and convalescent COVID-19 originated in the United States, Italy and Spain. T cells, B-cell-depleted T cells, or PBMCs supplied cDNA or gDNA.

Germline CDR1 SEHNR, CDR2 FQNEAQ (reference sequence). CDR3 length: 14 residues. V was cut by 0 bases and J by 6 bases, with 11 bases left in between. The material sequenced was peripheral blood. The receptor was isolated from a man in his thirties or forties with acute or convalescent COVID-19. V gene TRBV7-9 combines with J gene TRBJ1-1; a possible D gene is TRBD1 (6 bases). CDR3 amino acids: CASSLAYRVAEAFF. The CDR3 DNA reads TGTGCCAGCAGCTTAGCTTACAGGGTCGCTGAAGCTTTCTTT.